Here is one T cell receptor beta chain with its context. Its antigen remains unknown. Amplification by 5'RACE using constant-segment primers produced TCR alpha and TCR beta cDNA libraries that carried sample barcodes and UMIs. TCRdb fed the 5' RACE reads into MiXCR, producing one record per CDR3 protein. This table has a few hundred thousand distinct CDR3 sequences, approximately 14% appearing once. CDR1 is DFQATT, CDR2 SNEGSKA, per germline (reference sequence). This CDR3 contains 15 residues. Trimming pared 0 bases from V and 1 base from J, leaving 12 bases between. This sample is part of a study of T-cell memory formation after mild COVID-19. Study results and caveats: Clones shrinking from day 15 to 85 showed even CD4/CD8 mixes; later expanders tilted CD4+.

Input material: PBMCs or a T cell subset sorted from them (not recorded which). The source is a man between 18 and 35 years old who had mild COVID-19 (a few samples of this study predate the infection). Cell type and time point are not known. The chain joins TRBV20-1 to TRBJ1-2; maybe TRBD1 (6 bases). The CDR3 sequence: CSARERGGGNYGYTF. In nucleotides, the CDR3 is TGCAGTGCTAGAGAGCGGGGAGGGGGTAACTATGGCTACACCTTC.